The clone carrying this T cell receptor (beta chain) occurred once. The sample belongs to a study of CD8+ T cells in alopecia areata. Sequencing templates came from extracted RNA that was reverse transcribed into cDNA. Profiled with immunoSEQ multiplex PCR; TCRdb holds only in-frame clones, not every one. The data show more than 200,000 clones, approximately 70% seen once. Treatment noted: oral pan-JAK inhibitor, 5-10 mg twice daily. The receptor was derived from a human donor with alopecia areata. Material: CD4+ T cells sorted from blood, obtained around week 42, from a patient treated with tofacitinib.

The CDR3 region has the DNA TGTGCCATCACTAATGACAGGGACGGCACTGAAGCTTTCTTT. Translated: CAITNDRDGTEAFF. The V and J genes are TRBV10-3 and TRBJ1-1, with 7 bases identical to TRBD1. The CDR3 covers 14 residues. Trimming at V came to 7 bases and at J to 4 bases, leaving 9 bases not matched to a gene. The V gene's germline CDR1 is ENHRY and CDR2 SYGVKD.